The rows below give T cell receptor beta chains drawn from one sample of a study of tumor-infiltrating lymphocytes in localized non-small cell lung cancer. Here immunoSEQ multiplex PCR was the method, and the copy in TCRdb shows in-frame clones only, minus some. The data contain about 15,000 clones, around 82% of them singletons. Sequencing used lung tumor tissue. These receptors all come from a human donor with non-small cell lung cancer. CDR3s include the opening cysteine and the closing phenylalanine or tryptophan. A D gene is named only where the DNA matches it firmly. For some rows the clone size is stated as once, few or many, or as a class when expanded; others skip it.

j_gene | abundance | d_gene | len | v_gene | CDR3nt | CDR3aa
TRBJ1-1 | NA | TRBD1 | 14 | TRBV6-1 | TGTGCCAGCAGTGAAGACATACGGGACAGTGAAGCTTTCTTT | CASSEDIRDSEAFF
TRBJ2-6 | NA | TRBD1 | 16 | TRBV19 | TGTGCCAGTAGAACAAACAGGGGCTCTGGGGCCAACGTCCTGACTTTC | CASRTNRGSGANVLTF
TRBJ2-2 | few | NA | 14 | TRBV18 | TGTGCCAGCTCACCAGGCCCGCACACCGGGGAGCTGTTTTTT | CASSPGPHTGELFF
TRBJ2-7 | NA | NA | 14 | TRBV18 | TGTGCCAGCTCACCATCTCCGACAGAGAACGAGCAGTACTTC | CASSPSPTENEQYF
TRBJ1-4 | NA | TRBD1 | 14 | TRBV5-1 | TGCGCCAGCAGCCCGGGACAGGGGGTGGAAAAACTGTTTTTT | CASSPGQGVEKLFF
TRBJ2-7 | NA | TRBD1 | 15 | TRBV7-9 | TGTGCCAGCAGCCAAACCGGGACAGGGACCTACGAGCAGTACTTC | CASSQTGTGTYEQYF
TRBJ2-5 | NA | NA | 16 | TRBV15 | TGTGCCACCAGCAGAGACGGCAGGGGACGGTTCGAGACCCAGTACTTC | CATSRDGRGRFETQYF
TRBJ2-5 | NA | TRBD2 | 14 | TRBV5-1 | TGCGCCAGCAGCCGACTAGTGGGGGGGGAGACCCAGTACTTC | CASSRLVGGETQYF
TRBJ1-1 | few | NA | 13 | TRBV28 | TGTGCCGGAATGGGGAGGGTGAACACTGAAGCTTTCTTT | CAGMGRVNTEAFF
TRBJ2-3 | NA | TRBD2 | 18 | TRBV4-1 | TGCGCCAGCAGCCAAGATTTTTCGGGCGGGGGGCCCCCAGATACGCAGTATTTT | CASSQDFSGGGPPDTQYF
TRBJ2-7 | NA | NA | 14 | TRBV7-9 | TGTGCCAGCAGTTTTCGGGTGGGCCTAGACGAGCAGTACTTC | CASSFRVGLDEQYF
TRBJ2-7 | NA | TRBD1 | 15 | TRBV7-9 | TGTGCCAGCAGCTTACGGACAGGGCCAACCTACGAGCAGTACTTC | CASSLRTGPTYEQYF
TRBJ2-7 | NA | NA | 12 | TRBV7-9 | TGTGCCAGCAGCCAGGGACTTTACGAGCAGTACTTC | CASSQGLYEQYF
TRBJ1-4 | NA | NA | 14 | TRBV6-5 | TGTGCCAGCAGTTGGGGGCAGAGTAATGAAAAACTGTTTTTT | CASSWGQSNEKLFF
TRBJ2-7 | NA | TRBD1 | 15 | TRBV5-1 | TGCGCCAGCAGCTTCTTGACAGGGGGCTCGGGCGAGCAGTACTTC | CASSFLTGGSGEQYF
TRBJ1-1 | NA | NA | 13 | TRBV28 | TGTGCCAGCTTGGGGGTTGCGAACACTGAAGCTTTCTTT | CASLGVANTEAFF
TRBJ1-5 | NA | TRBD1 | 17 | TRBV28 | TGTGCCAGCAGTTCCCAGGGGGAAGGGGGCGGCAATCAGCCCCAGCATTTT | CASSSQGEGGGNQPQHF
TRBJ1-2 | NA | NA | 14 | TRBV2 | TGTGCCAGCAGTGAAGGGGAAGGTAACTATGGCTACACCTTC | CASSEGEGNYGYTF
TRBJ2-7 | few | NA | 11 | TRBV28 | TGTGCCAGCAGTTTCGCTTACGAGCAGTACTTC | CASSFAYEQYF
TRBJ2-7 | NA | NA | 16 | TRBV7-9 | TGTGCCAGCAGTCCACGGGGCCCCGGCGGGGTTTACGAGCAGTACTTC | CASSPRGPGGVYEQYF
TRBJ2-6 | NA | TRBD1 | 16 | TRBV30 | TGTGCCAGCTCCGGGACAGCACACTCTGGGGCCAACGTCCTGACTTTC | CASSGTAHSGANVLTF
TRBJ2-7 | NA | NA | 12 | TRBV9 | TGTGCCAGCAGCGTAGATGGCTACGAGCAGTACTTC | CASSVDGYEQYF
TRBJ2-5 | NA | NA | 13 | TRBV7-2 | TGTGCCAGCCGGACAACAGTTCAAGAGACCCAGTACTTC | CASRTTVQETQYF
TRBJ2-3 | once | TRBD2 | 17 | TRBV4-1 | TGCGCCAGCAGCCAAGGATCCGGGGGGGCCCGCACAGATACGCAGTATTTT | CASSQGSGGARTDTQYF
TRBJ1-2 | NA | TRBD1 | 15 | TRBV6-1 | TGTGCCAGCAGGCATCAAGGGACAGGGGTCTTTGGCTACACCTTC | CASRHQGTGVFGYTF
TRBJ1-1 | once | NA | 12 | TRBV2 | TGTGCCAGCAGTGAGACTCCCACTGAAGCTTTCTTT | CASSETPTEAFF
TRBJ1-5 | NA | NA | 13 | TRBV6-1 | TGTGCCAGCCGGAGAGCCGGCAATCAGCCCCAGCATTTT | CASRRAGNQPQHF
TRBJ2-1 | few | NA | 14 | TRBV7-8 | TGTGCCAGCAGCCCTGAGGGGGGACGGGGTGAGCAGTTCTTC | CASSPEGGRGEQFF
TRBJ1-1 | NA | TRBD1 | 14 | TRBV7-2 | TGTGCCAGCAGGGTTACAGGGGCGAACACTGAAGCTTTCTTT | CASRVTGANTEAFF
TRBJ1-1 | NA | TRBD1 | 11 | TRBV30 | TGTGCCTCCCACAGGGGCACTGAAGCTTTCTTT | CASHRGTEAFF
TRBJ2-2 | NA | TRBD1 | 17 | TRBV18 | TGTGCCAGCTCACCACGTGGGACAGGGTTTTATTCCGGGGAGCTGTTTTTT | CASSPRGTGFYSGELFF
TRBJ1-6 | NA | NA | 16 | TRBV28 | TGTGCCAGCAGCTCCCCAGGCCAAGCCTATAATTCACCCCTCCACTTT | CASSSPGQAYNSPLHF
TRBJ2-7 | NA | NA | 13 | TRBV10-3 | TGTGCCATCAGTGAGGACCGAACCTACGAGCAGTACTTC | CAISEDRTYEQYF
TRBJ1-2 | NA | TRBD1 | 13 | TRBV30 | TGTGCCTGGTACAGGGGGATAAACTATGGCTACACCTTC | CAWYRGINYGYTF
TRBJ2-5 | NA | NA | 14 | TRBV10-1 | TGCGCCAGCAGTCAGGGGGGGACCCTACGGACCCAGTACTTC | CASSQGGTLRTQYF
TRBJ1-2 | NA | TRBD1 | 10 | TRBV5-8 | TGTGCCAGCAGCCCCTCGCGGACAGGTTTC | CASSPSRTGF
TRBJ2-7 | NA | TRBD2 | 14 | TRBV7-8 | TGTGCCAGCAGCCTGGGAGGGTTTTCCTACGAGCAGTACTTC | CASSLGGFSYEQYF
TRBJ2-3 | NA | TRBD1 | 16 | TRBV27 | TGTGCCAGCAGTCACCCGGGACAGGGTTATGCAGATACGCAGTATTTT | CASSHPGQGYADTQYF
TRBJ1-4 | NA | NA | 14 | TRBV4-1 | TGCGCCAGCAGCCAAGATGGGGGCGCCGAAAAACTGTTTTTT | CASSQDGGAEKLFF